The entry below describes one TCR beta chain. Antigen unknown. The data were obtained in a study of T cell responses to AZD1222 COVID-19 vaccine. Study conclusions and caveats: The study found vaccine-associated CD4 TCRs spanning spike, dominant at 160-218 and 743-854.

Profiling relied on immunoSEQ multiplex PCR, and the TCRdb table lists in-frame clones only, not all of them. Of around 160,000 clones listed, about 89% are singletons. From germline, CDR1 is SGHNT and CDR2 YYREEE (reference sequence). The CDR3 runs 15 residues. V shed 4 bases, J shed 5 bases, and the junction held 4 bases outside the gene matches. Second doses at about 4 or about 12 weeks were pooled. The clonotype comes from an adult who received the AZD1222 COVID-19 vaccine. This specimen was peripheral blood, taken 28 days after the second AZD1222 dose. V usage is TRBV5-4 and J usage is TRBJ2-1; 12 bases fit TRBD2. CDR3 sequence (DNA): TGTGCCAGCAGCCTCTGGACTAGCGGGAACAATGAGCAGTTCTTC. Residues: CASSLWTSGNNEQFF. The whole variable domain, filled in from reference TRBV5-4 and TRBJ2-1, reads ETGVTQSPTHLIKTRGQQVTLRCSSQSGHNTVSWYQQALGQGPQFIFQYYREEENGRGNFPPRFSGLQFPNYSSELNVNALELDDSALYLCASSLWTSGNNEQFFGPGTRLTVL.